Listed below are T cell receptor beta chains from one sample, sequenced in a study of blood T cell repertoires in COVID-19. Some clones are missing from TCRdb's copy, which holds only in-frame ones; the method was immunoSEQ multiplex PCR. This sample has about 120,000 clones, with roughly four fifths found just once. Source material: peripheral blood. These receptors all stem from a human donor in a cohort sampled during active COVID-19. CDR3s include the opening cysteine and the closing phenylalanine or tryptophan. The D gene is left open where the match is weak. A row's size may be missing; if present it is once, few, many or a size class.

DNA: TGTGCCAGCAGCTTAAGGCATAGCGGGGAACGGAACACAGATACGCAGTATTTT
CDR3: CASSLRHSGERNTDTQYF
J: TRBJ2-3
D: TRBD2
size: -
V: TRBV7-8

DNA: TGCGCCAGCTACCCAACAGGGCAAGAGACCCAGTACTTC
CDR3: CASYPTGQETQYF
J: TRBJ2-5
D: -
size: -
V: TRBV5-1

DNA: TGTGCCAGCAGCTTAGGGCAGGGGGCCTACAATGAGCAGTTCTTC
CDR3: CASSLGQGAYNEQFF
J: TRBJ2-1
D: TRBD1
size: many
V: TRBV7-7

DNA: TGTGCCAGCTCACCAACCCTACTAGACAATGAGCAGTTCTTC
CDR3: CASSPTLLDNEQFF
J: TRBJ2-1
D: -
size: -
V: TRBV18

DNA: TGTGCCAGCAGTTATGAGGCAGGGGGCAGCGATGAGCAGTTCTTC
CDR3: CASSYEAGGSDEQFF
J: TRBJ2-1
D: TRBD1
size: few
V: TRBV6-5

DNA: TGTGCCAGCAGCCAAGATCCGGGGGGCCCCAGTAATGAGCAGTTCTTC
CDR3: CASSQDPGGPSNEQFF
J: TRBJ2-1
D: -
size: -
V: TRBV3-1/TRBV3-2

DNA: TGTGCCAGCAGCTTTAACGAGGGATGGGGAAAAGAGACCCAGTACTTC
CDR3: CASSFNEGWGKETQYF
J: TRBJ2-5
D: -
size: -
V: TRBV5-6

DNA: TGTGCCAGTAGTATAGCCCCCGGGTCCTACAATGAGCAGTTCTTC
CDR3: CASSIAPGSYNEQFF
J: TRBJ2-1
D: -
size: -
V: TRBV19

DNA: TGTGCCAGCAGTGGGTGGGGACAGGGGCCCCTTCGCGGCTCCTACAATGAGCAGTTCTTC
CDR3: CASSGWGQGPLRGSYNEQFF
J: TRBJ2-1
D: TRBD1
size: -
V: TRBV6-1

DNA: TGTGCCAGCAGCTTAGTACCGGGACAGGGGCGCAATGAGCAGTTCTTC
CDR3: CASSLVPGQGRNEQFF
J: TRBJ2-1
D: TRBD1
size: once
V: TRBV7-8

DNA: TGTGCCAGCAGCCAAGGGACTAGCGGGGGGGCCGGGTCCTACGAGCAGTACTTC
CDR3: CASSQGTSGGAGSYEQYF
J: TRBJ2-7
D: TRBD2
size: few
V: TRBV3-1/TRBV3-2

DNA: TGTGCCAGCAGTGAACCATTTGATACGCAGTATTTT
CDR3: CASSEPFDTQYF
J: TRBJ2-3
D: -
size: -
V: TRBV6-1

DNA: TGTGCCAGCAGTCCCGACAGGGGGTCCTACGAGCAGTACTTC
CDR3: CASSPDRGSYEQYF
J: TRBJ2-7
D: TRBD1
size: -
V: TRBV6-5

DNA: TGTGCCAGCAGCTTGGTTCATAGCAATCAGCCCCAGCATTTT
CDR3: CASSLVHSNQPQHF
J: TRBJ1-5
D: -
size: -
V: TRBV5-8

DNA: TGTGCCAGTAGTCTACAGGGGTATGGCTACACCTTC
CDR3: CASSLQGYGYTF
J: TRBJ1-2
D: TRBD1
size: -
V: TRBV19